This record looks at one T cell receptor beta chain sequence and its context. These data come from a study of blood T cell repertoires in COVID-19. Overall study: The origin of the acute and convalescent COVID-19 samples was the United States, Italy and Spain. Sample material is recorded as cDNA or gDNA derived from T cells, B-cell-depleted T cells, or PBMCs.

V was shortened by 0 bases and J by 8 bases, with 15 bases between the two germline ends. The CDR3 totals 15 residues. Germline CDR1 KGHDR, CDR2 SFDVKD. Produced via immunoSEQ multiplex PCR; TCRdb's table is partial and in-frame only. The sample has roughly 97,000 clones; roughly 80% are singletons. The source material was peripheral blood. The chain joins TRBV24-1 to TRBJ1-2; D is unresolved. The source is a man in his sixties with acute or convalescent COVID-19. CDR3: CATSDLRAPGGGYTF. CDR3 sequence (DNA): TGTGCCACCAGTGATTTGCGGGCCCCCGGAGGAGGCTACACCTTC.